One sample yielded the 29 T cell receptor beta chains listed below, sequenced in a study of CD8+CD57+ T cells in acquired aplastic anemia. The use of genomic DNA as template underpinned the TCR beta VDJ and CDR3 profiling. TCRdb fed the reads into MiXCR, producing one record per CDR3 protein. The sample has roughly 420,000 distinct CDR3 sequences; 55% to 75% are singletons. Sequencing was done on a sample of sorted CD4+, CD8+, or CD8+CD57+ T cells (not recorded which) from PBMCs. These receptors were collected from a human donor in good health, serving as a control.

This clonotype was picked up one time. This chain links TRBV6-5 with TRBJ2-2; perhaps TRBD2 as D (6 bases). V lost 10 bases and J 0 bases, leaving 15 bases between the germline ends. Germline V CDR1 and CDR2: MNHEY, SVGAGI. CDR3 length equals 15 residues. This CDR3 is CAIMAAGPNTGELFF. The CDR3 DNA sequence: TGTGCCATCATGGCTGCGGGGCCGAACACCGGGGAGCTGTTTTTT.

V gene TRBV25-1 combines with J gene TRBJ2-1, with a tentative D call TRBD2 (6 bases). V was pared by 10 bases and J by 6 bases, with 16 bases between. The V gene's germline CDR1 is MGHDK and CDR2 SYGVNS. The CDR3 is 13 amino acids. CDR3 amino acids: CATTGVARNEQFF. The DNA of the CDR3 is TGTGCCACGACGGGAGTAGCGCGCAATGAGCAGTTCTTC. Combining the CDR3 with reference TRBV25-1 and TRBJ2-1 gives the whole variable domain EADIYQTPRYLVIGTGKKITLECSQTMGHDKMYWYQQDPGMELHLIHYSYGVNSTEKGDLSSESTVSRIRTEHFPLTLESARPSHTSQYLCATTGVARNEQFFGPGTRLTVL.

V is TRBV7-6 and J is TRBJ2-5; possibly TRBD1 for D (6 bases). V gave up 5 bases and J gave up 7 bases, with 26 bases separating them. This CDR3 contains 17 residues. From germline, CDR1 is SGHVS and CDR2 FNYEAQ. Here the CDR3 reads CASSKGGQLNTEATQYF. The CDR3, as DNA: TGTGCCAGCAGCAAAGGAGGACAGCTGAACACTGAAGCGACCCAGTACTTC.

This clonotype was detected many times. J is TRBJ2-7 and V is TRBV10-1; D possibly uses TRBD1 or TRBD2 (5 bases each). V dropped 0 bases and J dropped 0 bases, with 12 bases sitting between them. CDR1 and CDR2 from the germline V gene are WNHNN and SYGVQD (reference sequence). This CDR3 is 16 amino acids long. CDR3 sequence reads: CASSESGTPSSYEQYF. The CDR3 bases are TGCGCCAGCAGTGAGTCAGGGACGCCGAGCTCCTACGAGCAGTACTTC.

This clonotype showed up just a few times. The CDR3 loop reads CSASRDLNTEAFF. For the CDR3, the DNA is TGCAGTGCTAGTCGGGACCTAAACACTGAAGCTTTCTTT. J is TRBJ1-1 and V is TRBV20-1, with D tentatively TRBD1 (5 bases). CDR1 is DFQATT, CDR2 SNEGSKA, per germline (reference sequence). The CDR3 has 13 residues. V lost 3 bases to trimming and J lost 2 bases, with 10 bases between them.

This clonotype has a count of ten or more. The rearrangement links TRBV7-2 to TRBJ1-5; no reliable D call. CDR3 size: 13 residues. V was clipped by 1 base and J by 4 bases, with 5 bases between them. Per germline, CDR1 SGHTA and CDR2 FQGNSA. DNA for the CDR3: TGTGCCAGCAGCTTAGACCAGAATCAGCCCCAGCATTTT. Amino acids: CASSLDQNQPQHF.

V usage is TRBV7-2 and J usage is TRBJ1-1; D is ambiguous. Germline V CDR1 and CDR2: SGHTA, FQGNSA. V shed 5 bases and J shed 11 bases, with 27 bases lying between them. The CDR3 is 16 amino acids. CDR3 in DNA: TGTGCCAGCAGCCCCGTGCCAATGGCAGCCAACACGCAGGCTTTCTTT. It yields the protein CASSPVPMAANTQAFF.

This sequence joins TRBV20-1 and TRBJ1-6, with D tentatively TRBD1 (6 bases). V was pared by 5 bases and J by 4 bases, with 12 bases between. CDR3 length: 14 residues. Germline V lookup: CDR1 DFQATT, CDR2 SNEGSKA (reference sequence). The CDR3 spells CSARTETYNSPLHF. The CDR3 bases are TGCAGTGCTCGGACAGAGACTTATAATTCACCCCTCCACTTT.

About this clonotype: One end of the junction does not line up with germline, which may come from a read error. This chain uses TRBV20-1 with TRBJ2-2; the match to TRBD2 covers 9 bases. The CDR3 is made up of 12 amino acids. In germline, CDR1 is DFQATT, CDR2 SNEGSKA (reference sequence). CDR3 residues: CSSRTRGGEVFF. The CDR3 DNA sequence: TGCAGTTCCAGAACGCGGGGGGGGGAGGTGTTTTTT.

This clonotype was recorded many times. CDR3 coding DNA: TGTGCCAGCAGTGCGACGGACTCTGGGGCCAACGTCCTGACTTTC. This codes for CASSATDSGANVLTF. The chain links TRBV12-3 or TRBV12-4 to TRBJ2-6; D call uncertain. The length of the CDR3 is 15 residues. V was shortened by 5 bases and J by 0 bases, with 8 bases between the two germline ends.

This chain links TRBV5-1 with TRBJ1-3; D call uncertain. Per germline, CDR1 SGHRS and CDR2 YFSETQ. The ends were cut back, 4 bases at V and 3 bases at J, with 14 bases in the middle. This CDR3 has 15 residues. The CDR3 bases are TGCGCCAGCAGCCCCCGATCGAACAGTGGAAACACCATATATTTT. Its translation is CASSPRSNSGNTIYF.

The CDR3 loop is CASSPGTLDTQNFYF. CDR3 coding DNA: TGTGCCAGCAGCCCGGGGACACTAGACACCCAGAACTTCTACTTC. This chain uses TRBV7-3 with TRBJ2-4, with D perhaps TRBD1 (6 bases). Trimming cost V 5 bases and J 16 bases, with 27 bases left between them. The CDR3 spans 15 residues. The V gene's germline CDR1 is SGHTA and CDR2 FQGTGA.

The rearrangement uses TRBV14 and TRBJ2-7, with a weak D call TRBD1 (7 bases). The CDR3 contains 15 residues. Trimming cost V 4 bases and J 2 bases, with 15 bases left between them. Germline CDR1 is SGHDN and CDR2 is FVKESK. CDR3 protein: CASSLQGGPPYEQYF. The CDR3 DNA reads TGTGCCAGCAGCCTCCAGGGGGGACCTCCCTACGAGCAGTACTTC. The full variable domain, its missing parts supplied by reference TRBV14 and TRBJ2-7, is EAGVTQFPSHSVIEKGQTVTLRCDPISGHDNLYWYRRVMGKEIKFLLHFVKESKQDESGMPNNRFLAERTGGTYSTLKVQPAELEDSGVYFCASSLQGGPPYEQYFGPGTRLTVT.

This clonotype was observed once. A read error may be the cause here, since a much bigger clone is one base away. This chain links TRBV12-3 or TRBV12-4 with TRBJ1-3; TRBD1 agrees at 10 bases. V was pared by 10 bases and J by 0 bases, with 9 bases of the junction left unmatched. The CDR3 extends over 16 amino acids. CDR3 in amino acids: CATPVRQGASGNTIYF. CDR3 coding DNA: TGTGCCACCCCGGTTAGACAGGGGGCCTCTGGAAACACCATATATTTT.

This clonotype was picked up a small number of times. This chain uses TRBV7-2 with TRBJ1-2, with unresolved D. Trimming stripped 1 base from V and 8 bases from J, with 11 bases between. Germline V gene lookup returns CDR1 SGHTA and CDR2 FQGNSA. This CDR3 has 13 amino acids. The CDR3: CASSLGQLKGYTF. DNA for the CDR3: TGTGCCAGCAGCTTAGGGCAGTTAAAAGGCTACACCTTC.

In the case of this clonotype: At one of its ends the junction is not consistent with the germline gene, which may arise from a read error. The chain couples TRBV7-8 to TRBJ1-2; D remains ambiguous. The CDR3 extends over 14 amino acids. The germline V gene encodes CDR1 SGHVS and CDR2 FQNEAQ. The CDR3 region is CASSLERAAPAFWF. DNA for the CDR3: TGTGCCAGCAGCTTAGAAAGGGCAGCCCCTGCATTTTGGTTC.

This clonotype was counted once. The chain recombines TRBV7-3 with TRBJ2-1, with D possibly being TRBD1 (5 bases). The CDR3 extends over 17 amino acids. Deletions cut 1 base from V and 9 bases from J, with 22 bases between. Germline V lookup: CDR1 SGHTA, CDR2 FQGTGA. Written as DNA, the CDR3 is TGTGCCAGCAGCTTAATCAGTGGGGCCAACGTCCTGACTGAGCAGTTCTTC. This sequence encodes CASSLISGANVLTEQFF.

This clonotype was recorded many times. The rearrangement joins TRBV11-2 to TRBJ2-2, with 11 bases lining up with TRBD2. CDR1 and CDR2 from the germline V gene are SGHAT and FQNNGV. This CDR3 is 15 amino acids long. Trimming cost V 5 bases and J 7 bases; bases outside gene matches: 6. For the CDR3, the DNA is TGTGCCAGCAGCCTAGCGGGGGGAGTTGGCGGGGAGCTGTTTTTT. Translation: CASSLAGGVGGELFF.

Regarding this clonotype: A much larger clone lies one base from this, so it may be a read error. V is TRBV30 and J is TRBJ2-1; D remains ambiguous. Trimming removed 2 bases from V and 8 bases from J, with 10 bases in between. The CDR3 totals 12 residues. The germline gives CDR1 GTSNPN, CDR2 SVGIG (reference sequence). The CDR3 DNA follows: TGTGCCTGGAGTCAACAACGCGATGAGCAGTTCTTC. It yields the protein CAWSQQRDEQFF.

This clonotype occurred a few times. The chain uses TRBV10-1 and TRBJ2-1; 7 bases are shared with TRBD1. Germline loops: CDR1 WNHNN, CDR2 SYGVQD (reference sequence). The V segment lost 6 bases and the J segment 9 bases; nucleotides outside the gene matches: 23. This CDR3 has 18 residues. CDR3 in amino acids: CASRTGTATNHFGFEQFF. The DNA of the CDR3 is TGCGCCAGCAGGACCGGGACAGCCACCAATCATTTTGGGTTTGAGCAGTTCTTC.

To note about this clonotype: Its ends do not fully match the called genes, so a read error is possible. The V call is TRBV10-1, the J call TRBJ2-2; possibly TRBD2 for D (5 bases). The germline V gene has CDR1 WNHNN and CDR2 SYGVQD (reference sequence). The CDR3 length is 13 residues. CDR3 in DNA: TGCGCCAGCATCCAAGGAAGAACCGGGGAGCTGTCTTTT. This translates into CASIQGRTGELSF.

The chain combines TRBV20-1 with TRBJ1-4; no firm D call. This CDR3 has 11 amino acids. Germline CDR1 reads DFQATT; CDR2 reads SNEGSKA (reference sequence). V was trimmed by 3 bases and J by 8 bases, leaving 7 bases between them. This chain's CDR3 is CSARQREKLFF. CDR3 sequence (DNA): TGCAGTGCTAGGCAGAGAGAAAAACTGTTTTTT.

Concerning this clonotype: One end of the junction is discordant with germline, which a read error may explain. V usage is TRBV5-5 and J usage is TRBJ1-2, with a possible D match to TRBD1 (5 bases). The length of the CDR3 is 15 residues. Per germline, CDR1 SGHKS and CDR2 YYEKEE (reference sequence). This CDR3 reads CASSQDAGQGRGYTF. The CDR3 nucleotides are TGCGCCAGCAGCCAAGATGCCGGTCAGGGCCGAGGCTACACCTTC.

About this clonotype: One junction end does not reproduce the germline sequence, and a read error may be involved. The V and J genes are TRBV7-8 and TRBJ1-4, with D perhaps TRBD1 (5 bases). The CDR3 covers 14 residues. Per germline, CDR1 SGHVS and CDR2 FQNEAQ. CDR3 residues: CASSFGTRGEMLFF. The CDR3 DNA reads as TGTGCCAGTAGCTTCGGGACGAGGGGTGAAATGCTGTTTTTT.

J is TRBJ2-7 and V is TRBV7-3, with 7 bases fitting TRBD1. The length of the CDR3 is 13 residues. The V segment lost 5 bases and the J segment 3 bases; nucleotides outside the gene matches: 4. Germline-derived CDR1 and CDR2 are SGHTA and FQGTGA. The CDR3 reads CASSQGQFYEQYF. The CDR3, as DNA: TGTGCCAGCAGCCAGGGACAGTTCTACGAGCAGTACTTC.

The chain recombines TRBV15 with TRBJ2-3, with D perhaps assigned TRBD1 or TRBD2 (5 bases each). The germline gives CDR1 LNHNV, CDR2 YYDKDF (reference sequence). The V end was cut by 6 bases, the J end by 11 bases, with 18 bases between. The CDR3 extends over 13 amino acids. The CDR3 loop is CATSEGLGEKQYF. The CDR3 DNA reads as TGTGCCACCAGTGAGGGGTTAGGTGAAAAGCAGTATTTT.

The CDR3 DNA is TGTGCCAGCAGACCGTCTGGGTCCAGGGAGACCCAGTACTTC. Its translation: CASRPSGSRETQYF. This chain uses TRBV28 with TRBJ2-5, with D hard to call. Germline V gene data show CDR1 as MDHEN and CDR2 as SYDVKM. This CDR3 spans 14 amino acids. Between the trimmed V and J ends, which lost 6 bases and 5 bases, there was a span of 16 bases.

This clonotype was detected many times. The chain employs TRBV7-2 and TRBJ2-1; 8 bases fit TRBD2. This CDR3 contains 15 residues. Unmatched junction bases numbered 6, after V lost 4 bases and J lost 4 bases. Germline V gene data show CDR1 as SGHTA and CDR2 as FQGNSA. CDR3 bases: TGTGCCAGCAGCTCCGGGGTAGCGGGGTACAATGAGCAGTTCTTC. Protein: CASSSGVAGYNEQFF.

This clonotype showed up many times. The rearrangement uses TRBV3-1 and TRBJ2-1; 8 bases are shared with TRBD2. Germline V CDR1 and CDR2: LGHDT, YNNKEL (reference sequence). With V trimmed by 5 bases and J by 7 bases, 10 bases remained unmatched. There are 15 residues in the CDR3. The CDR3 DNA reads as TGTGCCAGCAGCGCGCCGGGACTAGATCGTAATGAGCAGTTCTTC. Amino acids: CASSAPGLDRNEQFF.